The 25 T cell receptor beta chains in this list originate from one sample, sequenced in a study of blood T cell repertoires in COVID-19 (dated by TCRdb to 2018 to 2021). Library prep was done by the immunoSEQ multiplex PCR assay. Drawn from immuneACCESS, this table holds only the in-frame rearrangements with V and J called that TCRdb kept. Clones are partly lost; checked studies trace under half to an unresolved V gene and leave the rest unexplained. The sample has about 100,000 clones on record, 80% to 90% of them singletons. In total, the top ten clones hold approximately 2.4% of the sample. The sample comprised PBMCs or T cells enriched from blood (not recorded which). The receptors originated from a woman between 50 and 59 years old who had recovered from COVID-19.

The chain has TRBV27 and TRBJ1-5; 8 bases map to TRBD1. The V and J ends lost 4 bases and 3 bases, in that order; junction bases with no gene match: 8. Germline V gene data show CDR1 as MNHEY and CDR2 as SMNVEV (reference sequence). The CDR3 extends over 16 amino acids. The CDR3 DNA reads as TGTGCCAGCAGTTATTATCGGACAGGGATCAATCAGCCCCAGCATTTT. Amino acids: CASSYYRTGINQPQHF.

The CDR3 nucleotides are TGTGCCAGCAGCTTAGTCGGCGGATTTAATGAAAAACTGTTTTTT. This gives the protein CASSLVGGFNEKLFF. This chain uses TRBV7-2 with TRBJ1-4; D remains ambiguous. Germline V CDR1 and CDR2: SGHTA, FQGNSA. V was trimmed by 1 base and J by 4 bases, leaving 10 bases between them. The CDR3 contains 15 residues.

The rearrangement joins TRBV6-2 or TRBV6-3 to TRBJ2-4; no reliable D call. Trimming removed 6 bases from V and 0 bases from J, with 15 bases in between. The CDR3 totals 16 residues. CDR1 and CDR2 from the germline V gene are MNHEY and SVGEGT. CDR3 sequence reads: CASSPTRQLAKNIQYF. The CDR3 DNA is TGTGCCAGCAGCCCAACCAGGCAACTAGCCAAAAACATTCAGTACTTC.

The gene calls are TRBV18 and TRBJ2-3; D gene uncertain. Germline V gene data show CDR1 as KGHSH and CDR2 as LQKENI. V lost 3 bases and J lost 2, with 9 bases in between. The CDR3 has 14 residues. The CDR3 DNA reads as TGTGCCAGCTCACCGCCACTAACCACAGATACGCAGTATTTT. Translation gives CASSPPLTTDTQYF.

The rearrangement uses TRBV29-1 and TRBJ2-7; D ambiguous. Germline V gene data show CDR1 as SQVTM and CDR2 as ANQGSEA. CDR3 size: 12 residues. V dropped 5 bases and J dropped 5 bases, with 13 bases sitting between them. The CDR3 reads CSVNLAGHEQYF. As DNA, the CDR3 is TGCAGCGTTAACCTGGCTGGCCACGAGCAGTACTTC.

V is TRBV7-6 and J is TRBJ2-4; 8 bases map to TRBD2. The CDR3 sequence is 14 residues long. Germline assignment: CDR1 SGHVS and CDR2 FNYEAQ. V lost 5 bases, J lost 7 bases, and 7 bases stayed unmatched. The CDR3 coding sequence is TGTGCCAGCAGCCCTAGCGGGTCGCTGAACATTCAGTACTTC. As protein: CASSPSGSLNIQYF.

This chain uses TRBV7-3 with TRBJ2-5, with 8 nucleotides matching TRBD1. The CDR3 is 13 amino acids. V shed 4 bases and J 5 bases; nucleotides not matched to a gene: 3. CDR1 and CDR2 from the germline V gene are SGHTA and FQGTGA. The CDR3 region has the DNA TGTGCCAGCAGCTCAGGGGGCCTGGAGACCCAGTACTTC. Amino acid sequence: CASSSGGLETQYF.

This clone was found once. The J gene is TRBJ2-6, the V gene TRBV24-1; possible D gene TRBD2, 5 bases. Looked up from germline, CDR1 is KGHDR and CDR2 is SFDVKD. Trimming shortened V by 9 bases and J by 0 bases, and 11 bases separated the two germline ends. The length of the CDR3 is 15 residues. Written as DNA, the CDR3 is TGTGCCACCCAAGACGGAGGCTCTGGGGCCAACGTCCTGACTTTC. Encoded protein: CATQDGGSGANVLTF.

V gene TRBV9 combines with J gene TRBJ2-5; 8 bases map to TRBD1. Trimming took 4 bases from V and 2 from J; bases not matched to a gene: 10. The CDR3 covers 16 residues. Germline V gene sequence: CDR1 SGDLS, CDR2 YYNGEE. CDR3 region: CASSRRTGTGQETQYF. For the CDR3, the DNA is TGTGCCAGCAGCCGTCGAACCGGGACAGGACAAGAGACCCAGTACTTC.

This rearrangement joins TRBV29-1 to TRBJ1-4, with D maybe TRBD1 (6 bases). CDR3 length equals 13 residues. Per germline, CDR1 SQVTM and CDR2 ANQGSEA. Trimming stripped 6 bases from V and 5 bases from J, with 13 bases between. In DNA, the CDR3 is TGCAGCGTCCGGACAGACCTCAATGAAAAACTGTTTTTT. Its protein product is CSVRTDLNEKLFF. The full variable domain, its missing parts supplied by reference TRBV29-1 and TRBJ1-4, is SAVISQKPSRDICQRGTSLTIQCQVDSQVTMMFWYRQQPGQSLTLIATANQGSEATYESGFVIDKFPISRPNLTFSTLTVSNMSPEDSSIYLCSVRTDLNEKLFFGSGTQLSVL.

The rearrangement links TRBV25-1 to TRBJ2-2, with D unclear. The CDR3 sequence is 14 residues long. Per germline, CDR1 MGHDK and CDR2 SYGVNS. Deletions cut 6 bases from V and 0 bases from J, with 8 bases between. The CDR3 region has the DNA TGTGCCAGCAGCGGGTATACGAACACCGGGGAGCTGTTTTTT. Residues: CASSGYTNTGELFF.

V is TRBV3-1 (or the pseudogene TRBV3-2) and J is TRBJ2-6, with D possibly being TRBD1 (6 bases). CDR1 LGHDT and CDR2 YNNKEL come from the germline V gene (reference sequence). Trimming stripped 3 bases from V and 1 base from J, with 10 bases between. The CDR3 runs to 16 residues. The CDR3 coding sequence is TGTGCCAGCAGCCATACCACAGGGTCTGGGGCCAACGTCCTGACTTTC. Translated: CASSHTTGSGANVLTF.

V usage is TRBV5-4 and J usage is TRBJ2-1; the match to TRBD1 covers 8 bases. The V and J ends lost 2 bases and 2 bases, in that order; junction bases with no gene match: 3. Germline CDR1 and CDR2: SGHNT and YYREEE (reference sequence). This CDR3 is 15 amino acids long. The CDR3 coding sequence is TGTGCCAGCAGCTTCAGGACAGGGACCTACAATGAGCAGTTCTTC. Translated: CASSFRTGTYNEQFF.

The J gene is TRBJ2-5, the V gene TRBV27; maybe TRBD1 (6 bases). The CDR3 is made up of 13 amino acids. V lost 6 bases and J lost 5, with 13 bases in between. Germline V gives CDR1 MNHEY, CDR2 SMNVEV (reference sequence). Here the CDR3 reads CASSTGSWETQYF. Here the CDR3 DNA reads TGTGCCAGCAGCACAGGGTCGTGGGAGACCCAGTACTTC.

This clone came up once. CDR3 loop: CSASSSREGRYEQYF. The CDR3 region has the DNA TGCAGTGCTAGTAGTTCGAGGGAGGGCCGTTACGAGCAGTACTTC. The chain combines TRBV20-1 with TRBJ2-7, with TRBD2 matching 7 bases. Germline trimming cut 3 bases from V and 4 bases from J; bases unmatched to any gene: 12. There are 15 residues in the CDR3. CDR1 is DFQATT and CDR2 is SNEGSKA in the germline V gene (reference sequence).

The chain has TRBV3-1 (or the pseudogene TRBV3-2) and TRBJ1-1; unclear D gene. Germline V gives CDR1 LGHDT, CDR2 YNNKEL (reference sequence). This CDR3 comprises 14 residues. Trimming pared 1 base from V and 7 bases from J, leaving 13 bases between. CDR3 residues: CASSQGLSGFEAFF. CDR3 nucleotides: TGTGCCAGCAGCCAAGGTTTGTCCGGGTTTGAAGCTTTCTTT.

The V and J genes are TRBV19 and TRBJ1-2; 8 positions agree with TRBD1. J was trimmed by 4 bases and V by 7 bases; bases with no gene match: 8. Germline V gene data show CDR1 as LNHDA and CDR2 as SQIVND (reference sequence). The CDR3 contains 14 residues. CDR3 nucleotides: TGTGCCAGTACCGCCAGGGGGCAGGGCTATGGCTACACCTTC. Amino acid sequence: CASTARGQGYGYTF.

The gene calls are TRBV7-6 and TRBJ2-2, with D maybe TRBD1 (5 bases). This CDR3 is built from 15 residues. Germline CDR1 reads SGHVS; CDR2 reads FNYEAQ. With 6 bases removed from V and 0 bases from J, the gap between germline ends came to 11 bases. The CDR3 spells CASRQGSANTGELFF. The CDR3 DNA reads as TGTGCCAGCAGGCAGGGATCAGCGAACACCGGGGAGCTGTTTTTT. Using reference TRBV7-6 and TRBJ2-2 for the parts outside the CDR3, the full variable domain is GAGVSQSPRYKVTKRGQDVALRCDPISGHVSLYWYRQALGQGPEFLTYFNYEAQQDKSGLPNDRFSAERPEGSISTLTIQRTEQRDSAMYRCASRQGSANTGELFFGEGSRLTVL.

This chain joins TRBV7-9 and TRBJ2-1, with 10 bases aligning to TRBD1. Trimming at V came to 7 bases and at J to 8 bases, leaving 8 bases not matched to a gene. The CDR3 extends over 14 amino acids. Per the germline V gene, CDR1 is SEHNR and CDR2 is FQNEAQ (reference sequence). In DNA, the CDR3 is TGTGCCAGCACCTGGACAGGGGGGGACGATGAGCAGTTCTTC. The encoded protein is CASTWTGGDDEQFF.

J is TRBJ1-1 and V is TRBV6-2 or TRBV6-3; D not certain. Germline loops: CDR1 MNHEY, CDR2 SVGEGT. V lost 2 bases, J lost 8 bases, and 12 bases lay in between. CDR3 length: 13 residues. CDR3 residues: CASSYPQVREAFF. The CDR3 region has the DNA TGTGCCAGCAGTTACCCCCAAGTGCGGGAAGCTTTCTTT.

The rearrangement uses TRBV5-4 and TRBJ2-1; a possible D gene is TRBD2 (6 bases). Germline values: CDR1 SGHNT, CDR2 YYREEE (reference sequence). The CDR3 covers 15 residues. V shed 4 bases and J shed 0 bases, with 11 bases lying between them. As DNA, the CDR3 is TGTGCCAGCAGCCCCGGGACTTCCTCCTACAATGAGCAGTTCTTC. It codes for CASSPGTSSYNEQFF.

This chain connects TRBV19 to TRBJ2-7; D remains ambiguous. Germline values: CDR1 LNHDA, CDR2 SQIVND (reference sequence). The CDR3 length is 13 residues. V lost 2 bases and J 3 bases, leaving 8 bases between the germline ends. The CDR3 coding sequence is TGTGCCAGTAGTATATCATCCTACTACGAGCAGTACTTC. It is translated as CASSISSYYEQYF.

V gene TRBV28 combines with J gene TRBJ1-6; D unresolved. V gave up 6 bases and J gave up 0 bases, with 9 bases separating them. Germline CDR1 is MDHEN and CDR2 is SYDVKM. This CDR3 is built from 15 residues. CDR3 sequence reads: CASRKSSSYNSPLHF. CDR3 sequence (DNA): TGTGCCAGCAGAAAGAGTAGCTCCTATAATTCACCCCTCCACTTT.

This rearrangement joins TRBV27 to TRBJ2-7; maybe TRBD2 (6 bases). From germline, CDR1 is MNHEY and CDR2 SMNVEV (reference sequence). V was shortened by 6 bases and J by 5 bases, with 20 bases between the two germline ends. The CDR3 loop spans 15 amino acids. The CDR3 coding sequence is TGTGCCAGCAGCTCTCTGGGGACTGCGGGCCACGAGCAGTACTTC. Residues: CASSSLGTAGHEQYF.

The rearrangement uses TRBV5-1 and TRBJ2-1; D unclear. The germline CDR1 and CDR2 sequences are SGHRS and YFSETQ. V gave up 5 bases and J gave up 3 bases, with 9 bases separating them. This CDR3 spans 13 amino acids. The CDR3 nucleotides are TGCGCCAGCAGTCGGCCGGGCTACAATGAGCAGTTCTTC. As protein: CASSRPGYNEQFF.